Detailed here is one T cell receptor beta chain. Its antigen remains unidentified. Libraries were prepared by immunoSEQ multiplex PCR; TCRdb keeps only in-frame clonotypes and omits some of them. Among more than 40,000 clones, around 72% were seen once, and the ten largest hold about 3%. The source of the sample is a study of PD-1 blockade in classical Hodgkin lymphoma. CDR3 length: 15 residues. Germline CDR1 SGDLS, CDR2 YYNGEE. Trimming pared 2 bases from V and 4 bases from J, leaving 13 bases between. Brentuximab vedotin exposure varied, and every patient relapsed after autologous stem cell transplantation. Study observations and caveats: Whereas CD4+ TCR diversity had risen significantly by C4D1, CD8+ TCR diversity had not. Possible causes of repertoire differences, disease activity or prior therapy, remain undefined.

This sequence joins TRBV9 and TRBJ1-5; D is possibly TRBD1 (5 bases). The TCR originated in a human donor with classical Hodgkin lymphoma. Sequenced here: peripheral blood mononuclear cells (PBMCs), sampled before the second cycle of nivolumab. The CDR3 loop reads CASSVGAGTNQPQHF. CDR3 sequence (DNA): TGTGCCAGCAGCGTCGGTGCAGGGACTAATCAGCCCCAGCATTTT.